Described below is a single TCR beta chain sequence and its context. Antigen unknown. This sample was included in a study of cytomegalovirus exposure and HLA in healthy donors. Study results and limitations: Specificity of three CMV-associated chains for CMV antigens was verified in vitro. Highly shared sequence variants in one cluster were likely a sequencing artifact.

The PCR used 60 Vbeta and 13 Jbeta primers. Some clones are missing from TCRdb's copy, which holds only in-frame ones; the method was immunoSEQ multiplex PCR. The listing contains some 71,000 clones. The germline V gene has CDR1 MDHEN and CDR2 SYDVKM. Trimming removed 6 bases from V and 1 base from J, with 9 bases in between. The CDR3 covers 13 residues. The source is a woman under 40 in good health and CMV-seronegative. This chain joins TRBV28 and TRBJ1-2; maybe TRBD1 (6 bases). Material for sequencing was PBMCs. CDR3 sequence reads: CASSPGDNYGYTF. In nucleotides, the CDR3 is TGTGCCAGCAGCCCAGGGGATAACTATGGCTACACCTTC.